The 21 T cell receptor beta chains presented below share a single source sample, sequenced in a study of cytomegalovirus exposure and HLA in healthy donors. PCR used 60 Vbeta primers and 13 Jbeta primers. Generated by immunoSEQ multiplex PCR, the TCRdb table keeps only in-frame clones and is missing some. The sample consists of approximately 170,000 clones, over 70% of them appearing once. The material sequenced was PBMCs. Receptors were obtained from a middle-aged woman in good health and CMV-seropositive.

The chain has TRBV7-2 and TRBJ2-7; 9 bases agree with TRBD1. With V trimmed by 1 base and J by 2 bases, 6 bases remained unmatched. This CDR3 comprises 16 residues. CDR1 and CDR2 from the germline V gene are SGHTA and FQGNSA. The CDR3 sequence is CASSLDQGTGPYEQYF. DNA for the CDR3: TGTGCCAGCAGCTTAGATCAGGGGACAGGGCCCTACGAGCAGTACTTC.

The chain combines TRBV6-1 with TRBJ1-5; 7 bases agree with TRBD1. V lost 5 bases and J lost 3; bases outside the gene matches: 7. Germline CDR1 reads MNHNS; CDR2 reads SASEGT. This CDR3 spans 15 amino acids. The DNA for the CDR3 is TGTGCCAGCAGTACAGGACAGGTGTACAATCAGCCCCAGCATTTT. This sequence encodes CASSTGQVYNQPQHF.

The rearrangement links TRBV7-2 to TRBJ1-2; tentative D call: TRBD1 (6 bases). The V gene's germline CDR1 is SGHTA and CDR2 FQGNSA. V was pared by 5 bases and J by 5 bases, with 24 bases between. This CDR3 spans 17 amino acids. The CDR3 here is CASSPPQAGGADYGYTF. The CDR3 DNA follows: TGTGCCAGCAGCCCCCCTCAAGCTGGGGGGGCCGATTATGGCTACACCTTC.

On this clone: This sample includes further DNA sequences coding for the same CDR3. The chain employs TRBV28 and TRBJ1-5, with D possibly matching TRBD1 (6 bases). Between the trimmed V and J ends, which lost 1 base and 7 bases, there was a span of 11 bases. The CDR3 sequence is 14 residues long. Germline values: CDR1 MDHEN, CDR2 SYDVKM. The CDR3 sequence: CASSLLGGNQPQHF. The DNA for the CDR3 is TGTGCCAGCAGTTTATTAGGGGGAAACCAGCCCCAGCATTTT.

The CDR3 region has the DNA TGTGCCAGCAGTTCCCAGGGGAGGGGGGACACTGAAGCTTTCTTT. Its translation is CASSSQGRGDTEAFF. The chain recombines TRBV27 with TRBJ1-1, with D possibly matching TRBD1 (6 bases). The germline V and J ends were trimmed by 4 bases and 3 bases, with 15 bases remaining between them. This CDR3 has 15 amino acids. Germline values: CDR1 MNHEY, CDR2 SMNVEV (reference sequence).

This chain connects TRBV7-9 to TRBJ1-2; D may be TRBD1 (6 bases). Trimming pared 3 bases from V and 0 bases from J, leaving 20 bases between. The germline V gene encodes CDR1 SEHNR and CDR2 FQNEAQ (reference sequence). CDR3 length equals 18 residues. The CDR3 spells CASSLNVGGQGSNYGYTF. The CDR3 DNA sequence: TGTGCCAGCAGCTTGAACGTCGGGGGGCAGGGATCTAACTATGGCTACACCTTC. Full variable domain (missing parts from reference TRBV7-9 and TRBJ1-2): DTGVSQNPRHKITKRGQNVTFRCDPISEHNRLYWYRQTLGQGPEFLTYFQNEAQLEKSRLLSDRFSAERPKGSFSTLEIQRTEQGDSAMYLCASSLNVGGQGSNYGYTFGSGTRLTVV.

The chain is built from TRBV4-2 and TRBJ2-2; 9 bases line up with TRBD2. With 1 base clipped from V and 0 bases from J, the junction kept 6 bases outside the gene matches. This CDR3 has 18 amino acids. Looked up from germline, CDR1 is LGHNA and CDR2 is YNFKEQ. The chain's CDR3 is CASSQVSRGGTNTGELFF. The CDR3 bases are TGTGCCAGCAGCCAAGTCTCGCGGGGGGGCACGAACACCGGGGAGCTGTTTTTT.

The rearrangement uses TRBV5-1 and TRBJ1-4; 9 nucleotides agree with TRBD1. The CDR3 is 15 amino acids. Germline assignment: CDR1 SGHRS and CDR2 YFSETQ. V lost 1 base to trimming and J lost 8 bases; unmatched junction nucleotides: 6. CDR3 region: CASSLWGQGKEKLFF. CDR3 DNA: TGCGCCAGCAGCTTGTGGGGACAGGGAAAGGAAAAACTGTTTTTT.

This clone was seen once. The chain joins TRBV5-1 to TRBJ1-6, with D perhaps matching TRBD1 (6 bases). Germline V gene data show CDR1 as SGHRS and CDR2 as YFSETQ. Between the trimmed V and J ends, which lost 3 bases and 8 bases, there was a span of 12 bases. This CDR3 is built from 14 residues. Here the CDR3 DNA reads TGCGCCAGCAGCTACGGACAGAGCGATTCACCCCTCCACTTT. Its translation is CASSYGQSDSPLHF.

The CDR3 DNA follows: TGCGCCAGCAGCTTGGGGCAGGGAGGCTCACCCCTCCACTTT. This encodes CASSLGQGGSPLHF. The V call is TRBV5-1, the J call TRBJ1-6; a weak D match, TRBD1 (5 bases). The V end was cut by 0 bases, the J end by 10 bases, with 11 bases between. The CDR3 loop spans 14 amino acids. Germline V CDR1 and CDR2: SGHRS, YFSETQ.

The rearrangement joins TRBV2 to TRBJ1-4, with a weak D call TRBD1 (5 bases). The V and J ends lost 8 bases and 5 bases respectively, with 9 bases between them. The CDR3 consists of 12 residues. Germline V CDR1 and CDR2: SNHLY, FYNNEI. In DNA, the CDR3 is TGTGCCAGCCGGGGGGGGAATGAAAAACTGTTTTTT. Its protein is CASRGGNEKLFF.

This chain links TRBV19 with TRBJ1-2; unclear D gene. V shed 7 bases and J shed 8 bases, with 17 bases lying between them. CDR1 LNHDA and CDR2 SQIVND come from the germline V gene (reference sequence). The CDR3 spans 13 residues. The CDR3 loop reads CASTTDRGFGYTF. CDR3 nucleotide sequence: TGTGCCAGTACCACCGACCGGGGATTCGGCTACACCTTC.

The chain has TRBV6-5 and TRBJ1-5; TRBD1 matches at 7 bases. The V segment lost 5 bases and the J segment 7 bases; nucleotides outside the gene matches: 5. Germline CDR1 is MNHEY and CDR2 is SVGAGI. The CDR3 totals 13 residues. The CDR3 bases are TGTGCCAGCAGTCCGGACAGGTTGCAGCCCCAGCATTTT. This gives the protein CASSPDRLQPQHF.

This clone was picked up a small number of times. The chain combines TRBV10-1 with TRBJ2-7; 11 bases map to TRBD1. This CDR3 spans 14 amino acids. From germline, CDR1 is WNHNN and CDR2 SYGVQD (reference sequence). The V and J ends lost 3 bases and 6 bases, in that order; junction bases with no gene match: 4. The DNA of the CDR3 is TGCGCCAGCAGTGATGGGACAGGGGGTAGCGAGCAGTACTTC. It translates to CASSDGTGGSEQYF.

The table lists this clone with a few counts. The sample holds other DNA sequences that translate to the same CDR3. The chain links TRBV5-1 to TRBJ2-2; 8 bases match TRBD1. This CDR3 has 16 amino acids. The germline V gene encodes CDR1 SGHRS and CDR2 YFSETQ. V lost 0 bases to trimming and J lost 1 base; unmatched junction nucleotides: 2. The CDR3 sequence: CASSLVDRGNTGELFF. The DNA for the CDR3 is TGCGCCAGCAGCTTGGTTGACAGGGGGAACACCGGGGAGCTGTTTTTT.

This clone was observed a single time. The V call is TRBV14, the J call TRBJ2-7; 9 bases map to TRBD2. Germline V gives CDR1 SGHDN, CDR2 FVKESK. Trimming cost V 3 bases and J 5 bases; bases outside gene matches: 8. CDR3 size: 15 residues. In DNA form, the CDR3 reads TGTGCCAGCAGCCATCGACTAGCGGTGCCGAACGAGCAGTACTTC. Its translation: CASSHRLAVPNEQYF.

The chain recombines TRBV5-4 with TRBJ2-5, with TRBD1 identical over 8 bases. Looked up from germline, CDR1 is SGHNT and CDR2 is YYREEE (reference sequence). CDR3 size: 16 residues. V gave up 0 bases and J gave up 1 base; unmatched junction bases: 5. CDR3 DNA sequence: TGTGCCAGCAGCTTGGCGCAGGGGGCGTTCCAAGAGACCCAGTACTTC. This gives the protein CASSLAQGAFQETQYF.

The chain recombines TRBV5-1 with TRBJ2-5; no clear D gene. Per germline, CDR1 SGHRS and CDR2 YFSETQ. Trimming took off 4 bases at V and 4 bases at J, with 8 bases between the two ends. The CDR3 runs to 12 residues. In DNA form, the CDR3 reads TGCGCCAGCAGCCTCGTCCCAGAGACCCAGTACTTC. As protein: CASSLVPETQYF.

V and J are TRBV15 and TRBJ1-2, with a tentative D call TRBD1 (6 bases). The germline gives CDR1 LNHNV, CDR2 YYDKDF (reference sequence). Trimming removed 0 bases at V and 3 bases at J, with 14 bases between. This CDR3 is 16 amino acids long. The CDR3 here is CATSRDLGTFYYGYTF. The CDR3 nucleotides are TGTGCCACCAGCAGAGATCTTGGGACATTCTACTATGGCTACACCTTC.

The chain recombines TRBV4-2 with TRBJ2-7; tentatively, D is TRBD2 (5 bases). The CDR3 has 15 residues. Germline lookup yields CDR1 LGHNA and CDR2 YNFKEQ. The V end lost 1 base, the J end lost 0 bases, and 10 bases lay between the germline ends. The CDR3 DNA is TGTGCCAGCAGCCAAGTAAGCGGCGCCTCCTACGAGCAGTACTTC. It is translated as CASSQVSGASYEQYF.

The chain has TRBV4-1 and TRBJ2-7; 9 bases agree with TRBD1. V was clipped by 2 bases and J by 4 bases; unmatched bases: 6. The CDR3 loop spans 15 amino acids. Germline lookup yields CDR1 MGHRA and CDR2 YSYEKL. The CDR3 loop is CASSQNRQGGYEQYF. DNA of the CDR3: TGCGCCAGCAGCCAAAATCGACAGGGGGGGTACGAGCAGTACTTC.